This entry concerns a single TCR beta chain. What it recognizes is unknown. Positively selected for CCR7, the CD45RO-negative cells used as naive CD8 cells excluded terminally differentiated effector memory CD45RA+ cells. These data are taken from a study of shared clonotypes between healthy human individuals. Broader study findings: Non-shared clonotypes displayed generation probabilities falling below those of clonotypes present in all four donors.

CDR1 is MNHEY, CDR2 SVGAGI, per germline. CDR3 length: 16 residues. V shed 3 bases and J 2 bases; nucleotides not matched to a gene: 9. Repertoires were generated with immunoSEQ multiplex PCR, while TCRdb's copy carries only in-frame clones and drops some. This sample has about 2.1 million clones, with just over 90% found just once. V gene TRBV6-5 combines with J gene TRBJ2-7; TRBD1 agrees at 8 bases. The receptor comes from a man aged 18 to 30 in good health. Some clones in this sample may be carry-over from other donors' samples. The sequencing input was naive CD8+ T cells from PBMCs. The CDR3 loop is CASSYRSGQGAYEQYF. DNA of the CDR3: TGTGCCAGCAGTTATCGTTCAGGACAGGGAGCCTACGAGCAGTACTTC.